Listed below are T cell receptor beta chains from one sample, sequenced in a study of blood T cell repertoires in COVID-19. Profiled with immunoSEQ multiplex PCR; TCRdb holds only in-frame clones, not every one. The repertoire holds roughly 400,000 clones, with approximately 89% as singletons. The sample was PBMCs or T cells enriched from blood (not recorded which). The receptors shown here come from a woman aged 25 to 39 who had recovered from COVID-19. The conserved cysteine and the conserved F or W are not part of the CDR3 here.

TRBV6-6,ASGGANYGYT
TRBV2,ASLGSASNYGYT
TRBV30,AWSSRENEKLF
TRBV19,ASTSPSSYEQY
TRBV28,ASSLLGQGAYSNQPQH
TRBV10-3,AHRGASYEQY
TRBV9,ASSVAWGRAGTGELF
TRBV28,ASSLPDRKSNEQF
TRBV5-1,AGGTGEPNTEAF
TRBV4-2,ASSQTTGGSYEQY
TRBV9,ASSGGTSGNQF
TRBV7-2,ASSLGTGLEPQH
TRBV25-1,ASSDRVPRAGANVLT
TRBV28,ASSFGGRVTDTQY
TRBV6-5,ASSYAGHYEQY
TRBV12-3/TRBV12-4,ASSFRLFEAF
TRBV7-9,ASSPSLAGPSFHNEQF
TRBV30,AWSVARQEQF
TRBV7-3,ASSSGAANIQY
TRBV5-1,ASQREGSSPYEQY
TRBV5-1,ASSPDAGVNTEAF
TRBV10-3,AISGQGHSYNEQF
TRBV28,ASSLPQGAREQY
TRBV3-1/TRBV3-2,ASSQGSDSPLH
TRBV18,ASSPEKGRRETQY
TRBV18,ASSPQGHQLAGYT
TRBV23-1,ASSQDTGERAYEQY
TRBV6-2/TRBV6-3,ASSYNGFSNQPQH
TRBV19,ASSINRANYGYT
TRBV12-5,ASGLIPGLADINEQF
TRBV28,ATREQIYGYT
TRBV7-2,ASSLVGTSGGYNEQF
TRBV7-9,ASSLPTGGRTF
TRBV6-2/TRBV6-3,ASSNDRGSPLH
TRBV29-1,SASRKQGSYEQY
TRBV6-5,ASSYETGNLYEQY
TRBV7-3,ASSQEQGPYGYT
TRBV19,ASSIAGVSGELF
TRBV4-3,ASSQDPGAATEAF
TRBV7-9,ASSSFPGGYT
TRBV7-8,ASSSGQGYIQY
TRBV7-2,ASRNGGTGFNYGYT
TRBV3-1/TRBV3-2,ASSHLMEDQYQETQY
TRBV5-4,ASSSRDRSQLLH
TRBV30,AWEGQKETQY
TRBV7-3,ASSLLGSSTEAF
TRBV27,ASSLGQSNSPLH
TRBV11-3,ASSSTGGEGYT
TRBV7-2,ASSSYRRYNEQF
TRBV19,ASSAHGGAYGYT
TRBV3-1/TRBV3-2,ASSQALWDSNYGYT
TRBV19,ASRAIDRVLGGYT
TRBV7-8,ASSRSGSEQY
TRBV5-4,ASRPDRGIMEAF
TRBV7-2,ASSLIPGGTETQY